This passage covers 25 T cell receptor beta chains from one sample sequenced in a study of PD-1 blockade in classical Hodgkin lymphoma (dated by TCRdb to the early 2020s). The time point label, read with the paper, signifies: cycle 1 day 1 (C1D1), immediately before nivolumab initiation. Every trial patient had relapsed after autologous stem cell transplantation, and cohorts A, B and C differed in prior brentuximab vedotin exposure. A Miltenyi CD8+ T cell isolation kit was used for magnetic negative selection to purify CD8+ T cells from thawed PBMCs. Libraries were prepared through the immunoSEQ multiplex PCR assay. What TCRdb holds here is the immuneACCESS table cut down to in-frame rearrangements. Part of the clones is not present; checked against another copy, under half of the missing clones reflect an unresolved V gene, and the others are unexplained. This sample gives about 12,000 clones in total; approximately 79% of them show up just once. The ten largest clones take up 24% of the sample.

Here the sequenced sample was CD8+ T cells from blood, taken at baseline. The receptors stem from a human donor with classical Hodgkin lymphoma.

This clone has a single count. This rearrangement joins TRBV6-6 to TRBJ2-7, with TRBD1 matching 7 bases. The germline V gene encodes CDR1 MNHNY and CDR2 SVGAGI (reference sequence). J lost 0 bases, V lost 6 bases, and 5 bases had no gene match. The CDR3 sequence is 14 residues long. The CDR3 region has the DNA TGTGCCAGCAGCAACGACAGGGACTCCTACGAGCAGTACTTC. The encoded protein is CASSNDRDSYEQYF.

The chain couples TRBV10-3 to TRBJ1-1; 7 bases map to TRBD1. J gave up 13 bases and V 2 bases, and 10 bases lay outside the gene matches. In germline, CDR1 is ENHRY, CDR2 SYGVKD. This CDR3 contains 13 residues. CDR3 protein: CAISELNRGMGFF. The CDR3 DNA reads as TGTGCCATCAGTGAGCTAAACAGGGGTATGGGTTTCTTT.

This clone was observed once. The V gene is TRBV5-1, the J gene TRBJ1-1; no clear D gene. V gave up 0 bases and J gave up 4 bases, with 10 bases separating them. The CDR3 covers 14 residues. Looked up from germline, CDR1 is SGHRS and CDR2 is YFSETQ. For the CDR3, the DNA is TGCGCCAGCAGCTTGGGAGAGTTTGGCACTGAAGCTTTCTTT. It yields the protein CASSLGEFGTEAFF.

J is TRBJ2-3 and V is TRBV9; 7 nucleotides match TRBD2. This CDR3 spans 14 amino acids. The V gene's germline CDR1 is SGDLS and CDR2 YYNGEE. Trimming removed 3 bases from V and 5 bases from J; junction bases left unmatched: 6. CDR3 nucleotides: TGTGCCAGCAGCGCTGGCGGGGGTAAAGATACGCAGTATTTT. Translated, it gives CASSAGGGKDTQYF.

The V call is TRBV7-9, the J call TRBJ2-2; TRBD1 agrees at 7 bases. Germline values: CDR1 SEHNR, CDR2 FQNEAQ (reference sequence). This CDR3 has 17 residues. J gave up 1 base and V 1 base, and 6 bases lay outside the gene matches. The CDR3: CASSLGGGQRNTGELFF. CDR3 bases: TGTGCCAGCAGCTTAGGAGGGGGACAGCGGAACACCGGGGAGCTGTTTTTT.

The chain links TRBV4-1 to TRBJ2-3; 9 bases line up with TRBD1. Trimming took 3 bases from V and 7 from J; bases not matched to a gene: 2. CDR1 MGHRA and CDR2 YSYEKL come from the germline V gene. The CDR3 loop spans 13 amino acids. This chain's CDR3 is CASSQGTGHTQYF. DNA for the CDR3: TGCGCCAGCAGCCAGGGGACAGGGCATACGCAGTATTTT.

This chain connects TRBV6-5 to TRBJ1-2, with D unresolved. Germline CDR1 and CDR2: MNHEY and SVGAGI. The CDR3 is made up of 15 amino acids. The germline V and J ends were trimmed by 6 bases and 3 bases, with 17 bases remaining between them. The CDR3 nucleotides read TGTGCCAGCAGCAATGCACCAGGATATTACTATGGCTACACCTTC. Its translation: CASSNAPGYYYGYTF.

J is TRBJ2-3 and V is TRBV9; D may be TRBD2 (6 bases). Germline lookup yields CDR1 SGDLS and CDR2 YYNGEE. The CDR3 has 16 amino acids. V was shortened by 1 base and J by 2 bases, with 14 bases between the two germline ends. The CDR3 is CASSVYRDSHTDTQYF. As DNA, the CDR3 is TGTGCCAGCAGCGTATATCGGGACTCTCACACAGATACGCAGTATTTT.

The chain recombines TRBV30 with TRBJ2-3; 12 bases are a match to TRBD2. The CDR3 is made up of 16 amino acids. CDR1 GTSNPN and CDR2 SVGIG come from the germline V gene (reference sequence). Trimming removed 1 base from V and 2 bases from J; junction bases left unmatched: 4. The CDR3 protein is CAWSDGLAGITDTQYF. The DNA of the CDR3 is TGTGCCTGGAGTGATGGACTAGCGGGGATCACAGATACGCAGTATTTT.

In its sample, this clone was seen a few times. The chain is built from TRBV6-5 and TRBJ1-5, with 8 bases aligning to TRBD1. The CDR3 consists of 14 residues. J lost 9 bases, V lost 6 bases, and 10 bases had no gene match. Germline V lookup: CDR1 MNHEY, CDR2 SVGAGI. The CDR3, as DNA: TGTGCCAGCAGCCTCGGACAGGGCTCGGGGCCCCAGCATTTT. Protein sequence: CASSLGQGSGPQHF.

The chain employs TRBV5-1 and TRBJ2-6, with D perhaps TRBD1 (6 bases). This CDR3 is built from 16 residues. With 3 bases removed from V and 0 bases from J, the gap between germline ends came to 10 bases. CDR1 and CDR2 from the germline V gene are SGHRS and YFSETQ. DNA of the CDR3: TGCGCCAGCAGCTGGGACACCCGCTCTGGGGCCAACGTCCTGACTTTC. Amino acid sequence: CASSWDTRSGANVLTF.

The V and J genes are TRBV15 and TRBJ2-1; no clear D gene. Germline V gene sequence: CDR1 LNHNV, CDR2 YYDKDF (reference sequence). The CDR3 extends over 13 amino acids. The V end lost 6 bases, the J end lost 4 bases, and 10 bases lay between the germline ends. In DNA form, the CDR3 reads TGTGCCACCAGTCAGACCCGATACAATGAGCAGTTCTTC. Translated: CATSQTRYNEQFF.

The chain joins TRBV18 to TRBJ2-2; 11 bases match TRBD1. The CDR3 totals 18 residues. V lost 3 bases to trimming and J lost 5 bases; unmatched junction nucleotides: 11. From germline, CDR1 is KGHSH and CDR2 LQKENI. The CDR3 DNA reads TGTGCCAGCTCACCTGAAAGTACCGGGACAGGGGGAACCGGGGAGCTGTTTTTT. This sequence encodes CASSPESTGTGGTGELFF.

This rearrangement joins TRBV5-6 to TRBJ2-7; 8 bases fit TRBD2. Germline-derived CDR1 and CDR2 are SGHDT and YYEEEE. The CDR3 length is 15 residues. The J segment lost 3 bases and the V segment lost 0 bases, leaving 5 bases of the junction unmatched. The CDR3: CASSLAPRGDYEQYF. The CDR3 region has the DNA TGTGCCAGCAGCTTGGCCCCGCGGGGGGACTACGAGCAGTACTTC.

The CDR3 loop reads CASSILGGATNEKLFF. The CDR3, as DNA: TGTGCCAGTAGCATTTTAGGGGGTGCAACTAATGAAAAACTGTTTTTT. The J gene is TRBJ1-4, the V gene TRBV19, with D possibly TRBD1 on 6 matching bases. The V end lost 6 bases, the J end lost 0 bases, and 14 bases lay between the germline ends. CDR3 length equals 16 residues. Germline CDR1 reads LNHDA; CDR2 reads SQIVND (reference sequence).

J is TRBJ2-7 and V is TRBV7-8; no clear D. The CDR3 sequence is 14 residues long. The germline V gene has CDR1 SGHVS and CDR2 FQNEAQ. Trimming cost V 5 bases and J 1 base, with 12 bases left between them. Here the CDR3 reads CASSPVGRSYEQYF. For the CDR3, the DNA is TGTGCCAGCAGCCCAGTAGGCAGATCCTACGAGCAGTACTTC. Based on the CDR3 plus reference TRBV7-8 and TRBJ2-7, the full variable domain is GAGVSQSPRYKVAKRGQDVALRCDPISGHVSLFWYQQALGQGPEFLTYFQNEAQLDKSGLPSDRFFAERPEGSVSTLKIQRTQQEDSAVYLCASSPVGRSYEQYFGPGTRLTVT.

The chain couples TRBV5-6 to TRBJ1-1; D unresolved. The V gene lost 0 bases and the J gene lost 6 bases, with 12 bases spanning the gap. The CDR3 is 14 amino acids. Germline CDR1 and CDR2: SGHDT and YYEEEE. CDR3 in DNA: TGTGCCAGCAGCTTGGATGTTTGGCGGCCTGAAGCTTTCTTT. This codes for CASSLDVWRPEAFF. Using reference TRBV5-6 and TRBJ1-1 for the parts outside the CDR3, the full variable domain is DAGVTQSPTHLIKTRGQQVTLRCSPKSGHDTVSWYQQALGQGPQFIFQYYEEEERQRGNFPDRFSGHQFPNYSSELNVNALLLGDSALYLCASSLDVWRPEAFFGQGTRLTVV.

This clone was observed a handful of times. The chain couples TRBV5-4 to TRBJ2-1; 10 bases fit TRBD1. CDR3 size: 15 residues. After removal of 5 bases from V and 7 bases from J, the junction contained 9 bases not matched to a gene. Looked up from germline, CDR1 is SGHNT and CDR2 is YYREEE (reference sequence). The CDR3 nucleotides read TGTGCCAGCAGTACCGGACAGGGGGATTGGAATGAGCAGTTCTTC. Amino acid sequence: CASSTGQGDWNEQFF. Full variable domain (remainder filled in from reference TRBV5-4 and TRBJ2-1): ETGVTQSPTHLIKTRGQQVTLRCSSQSGHNTVSWYQQALGQGPQFIFQYYREEENGRGNFPPRFSGLQFPNYSSELNVNALELDDSALYLCASSTGQGDWNEQFFGPGTRLTVL.

This chain uses TRBV12-5 with TRBJ1-1; tentative D call: TRBD1 (5 bases). The CDR3 consists of 12 residues. The V gene lost 3 bases and the J gene lost 10 bases, with 12 bases spanning the gap. Per germline, CDR1 LGHNT and CDR2 FRNRAP. The CDR3 region has the DNA TGTGCTAGTGGTTTATCAGGGCGCGCAGCTTTCTTT. Residues: CASGLSGRAAFF.

The rearrangement joins TRBV5-5 to TRBJ1-5, with D perhaps TRBD1 (5 bases). The length of the CDR3 is 13 residues. The V and J ends lost 3 bases and 9 bases respectively, with 13 bases between them. Germline loops: CDR1 SGHKS, CDR2 YYEKEE (reference sequence). The CDR3 nucleotides are TGTGCCAGCAGCTCCAGGGCTTTTTGGCCCCAGCATTTT. Translation: CASSSRAFWPQHF.

The chain recombines TRBV2 with TRBJ1-6, with TRBD1 matching 7 bases. Germline CDR1 and CDR2: SNHLY and FYNNEI. The ends lost 5 bases at V and 6 bases at J; junction bases unmatched: 16. CDR3 length: 18 residues. The CDR3 protein is CASSQTTSTGRINSPLHF. The CDR3 DNA reads TGTGCCAGCAGTCAAACTACATCGACAGGGAGAATTAATTCACCCCTCCACTTT. Based on the CDR3 plus reference TRBV2 and TRBJ1-6, the full variable domain is EPEVTQTPSHQVTQMGQEVILRCVPISNHLYFYWYRQILGQKVEFLVSFYNNEISEKSEIFDDQFSVERPDGSNFTLKIRSTKLEDSAMYFCASSQTTSTGRINSPLHFGNGTRLTVT.

By sample share, this clone is large (0.1 to 1%). DNA of the CDR3: TGTGCCAGCAGTCCCGGCGCAGGGGGATACTACAATGAGCAGTTCTTC. The encoded protein is CASSPGAGGYYNEQFF. This chain links TRBV27 with TRBJ2-1; 7 positions match TRBD1. The CDR3 covers 16 residues. In germline, CDR1 is MNHEY, CDR2 SMNVEV (reference sequence). Trimming removed 5 bases from V and 3 bases from J; junction bases left unmatched: 10.

The gene calls are TRBV7-6 and TRBJ2-2, with 10 nucleotides matching TRBD2. Germline loops: CDR1 SGHVS, CDR2 FNYEAQ. V dropped 7 bases and J dropped 4; count of bases not matched to a gene: 9. The CDR3 loop spans 16 amino acids. CDR3 amino acids: CASKAGTSDSTGELFF. The CDR3 bases are TGTGCCAGCAAGGCCGGGACTAGCGATAGCACCGGGGAGCTGTTTTTT.

CDR3 region: CASSPPGTVDTEAFF. The CDR3, as DNA: TGTGCCAGCAGTCCACCCGGGACAGTGGACACTGAAGCTTTCTTT. The rearrangement joins TRBV25-1 to TRBJ1-1, with 7 bases that match TRBD1. Trimming cost V 5 bases and J 3 bases; bases outside gene matches: 9. The germline V gene encodes CDR1 MGHDK and CDR2 SYGVNS. The CDR3 is made up of 15 amino acids.

The chain uses TRBV6-5 and TRBJ2-1; D is perhaps TRBD1 (6 bases). The CDR3 sequence is 16 residues long. CDR1 is MNHEY, CDR2 SVGAGI, per germline. Trimming left V 2 bases short and J 0 bases short, with 11 bases between. Here the CDR3 reads CASSYQDRDSYNEQFF. The CDR3, as DNA: TGTGCCAGCAGTTACCAGGACAGAGACTCCTACAATGAGCAGTTCTTC.